Reported below is one T cell receptor (beta chain). The record originates from a study of tumor-infiltrating lymphocytes in oesophageal squamous cell carcinoma. TCRdb recomputed calls from the PCR reads with MiXCR, one row per CDR3 protein. The sample lists fewer than 15,000 distinct CDR3 sequences, approximately 50% occurring once. CDR1 SGHTA and CDR2 FQGTGA come from the germline V gene. The junction had 6 bases not matched to a gene; V was cut back by 4 bases and J by 3 bases. The CDR3 loop spans 14 amino acids. The sample consisted of normal esophageal tissue next to the tumor. The J gene is TRBJ2-7, the V gene TRBV7-3; 7 bases line up with TRBD1. The source of this sequence is a male donor with esophageal squamous cell carcinoma. The CDR3 DNA follows: TGTGCCAGCAGCTCTCACAGGGGCCGCTACGAGCAGTACTTC. Translation: CASSSHRGRYEQYF.